This TCR beta chain is from a study of T cell responses to AZD1222 COVID-19 vaccine. Trimming stripped 5 bases from V and 6 bases from J, with 13 bases between. The CDR3 is 14 residues long. Germline V gene data show CDR1 as SGHNT and CDR2 as YENEEA. TCRdb keeps only in-frame clones here, not all; method: immunoSEQ multiplex PCR. The sample holds some 80,000 clones, roughly 90% seen once. J is TRBJ2-2 and V is TRBV11-3; a weak D match, TRBD1 (5 bases). This clonotype was sampled from an adult in good health. Sequencing used peripheral blood, obtained on day 0 of AZD1222 vaccination. CDR3 nucleotide sequence: TGTGCCAGCAGCGCGCAGGGAATGGCCGGGGAGCTGTTTTTT. Encoded protein: CASSAQGMAGELFF.